This T cell receptor (beta chain) was recovered during a study of blood T cell repertoires in COVID-19. About the study: Acute and convalescent COVID-19 samples came from the United States, Italy and Spain. The cDNA or gDNA used as material had been derived from T cells, B-cell-depleted T cells, or PBMCs.

The CDR3 has 12 residues. Trimming took 0 bases from V and 6 from J, leaving 6 bases between them. From germline, CDR1 is SGHRS and CDR2 YFSETQ. Authors' methods: Amplification of reference gene primers was used by the study to estimate nucleated cell counts. Profiled with immunoSEQ multiplex PCR; TCRdb holds only in-frame clones, not every one. D and trimming were read from the DNA, whereas the V and J calls and clone size are those reported in that table. The data hold 250,000 to 300,000 clones, with around 87% observed a single time. The rearrangement uses TRBV5-1 and TRBJ1-2; a weak D match, TRBD1 (6 bases). This receptor was obtained from a woman in her forties or fifties who had recovered from COVID-19. The source material was peripheral blood. The CDR3 protein is CASSLGTDGYTF. CDR3 nucleotide sequence: TGCGCCAGCAGCTTGGGGACAGATGGCTACACCTTC. Looking up the rest from reference TRBV5-1 and TRBJ1-2 gives the full variable domain: KAGVTQTPRYLIKTRGQQVTLSCSPISGHRSVSWYQQTPGQGLQFLFEYFSETQRNKGNFPGRFSGRQFSNSRSEMNVSTLELGDSALYLCASSLGTDGYTFGSGTRLTVV.